Listed here are 8 T cell receptor beta chains from one sample, sequenced in a study of Ad26.COV2.S vaccination and SARS-CoV-2 variants. Assay: immunoSEQ multiplex PCR; the TCRdb copy retains only in-frame clones and omits some. The top ten clones hold under 4% of a sample with about 350,000 clones, under 95% of them seen once. The sample was peripheral blood, taken after recovery from COVID-19. The receptors here all came from a human donor who had recovered from COVID-19.

The J gene is TRBJ1-1, the V gene TRBV2; 9 positions agree with TRBD1. J gave up 8 bases and V 8 bases, and 12 bases lay outside the gene matches. The CDR3 runs to 14 residues. Germline lookup yields CDR1 SNHLY and CDR2 FYNNEI. This CDR3 reads CASSEDRGSSEAFF. CDR3 in DNA: TGTGCCAGCTCCGAGGACAGGGGTAGCTCGGAAGCTTTCTTT.

The V gene is TRBV9, the J gene TRBJ2-1; 8 bases map to TRBD1. This CDR3 comprises 12 residues. With V trimmed by 4 bases and J by 8 bases, 2 bases remained unmatched. In germline, CDR1 is SGDLS, CDR2 YYNGEE. This CDR3 is CASSIQGDEQFF. Here the CDR3 DNA reads TGTGCCAGCAGCATACAGGGGGATGAGCAGTTCTTC.

The chain links TRBV6-5 to TRBJ2-4; 10 nucleotides agree with TRBD1. V dropped 2 bases and J dropped 13; count of bases not matched to a gene: 8. Germline assignment: CDR1 MNHEY and CDR2 SVGAGI. The CDR3 sequence is 14 residues long. The CDR3 is CASSYADRGFLQYF. CDR3 in DNA: TGTGCCAGCAGTTACGCGGACAGGGGGTTCCTACAGTACTTC.

The rearrangement joins TRBV7-2 to TRBJ2-5; D is tentatively TRBD1 or TRBD2 (5 bases each). The CDR3 runs to 16 residues. Germline V gene sequence: CDR1 SGHTA, CDR2 FQGNSA. V was clipped by 0 bases and J by 6 bases, with 17 bases between them. The CDR3 loop is CASSLAGVRAGQTQYF. CDR3 nucleotides: TGTGCCAGCAGCTTAGCGGGGGTCCGAGCCGGCCAGACCCAGTACTTC.

V is TRBV9 and J is TRBJ2-1; 12 bases fit TRBD2. Germline loops: CDR1 SGDLS, CDR2 YYNGEE. The CDR3 has 16 residues. The ends lost 4 bases at V and 4 bases at J; junction bases unmatched: 6. The CDR3 region has the DNA TGTGCCAGCAGCCAGACTAGCGGGGGCCTATACAATGAGCAGTTCTTC. It translates to CASSQTSGGLYNEQFF.

V usage is TRBV3-1 (or the pseudogene TRBV3-2) and J usage is TRBJ2-3; maybe TRBD1 (6 bases). This CDR3 is 17 amino acids long. V lost 1 base, J lost 3 bases, and 17 bases lay in between. The V gene's germline CDR1 is LGHDT and CDR2 YNNKEL (reference sequence). The CDR3 here is CASSQGVGGGTTDTQYF. The CDR3 nucleotides are TGTGCCAGCAGCCAAGGGGTAGGGGGTGGAACGACAGATACGCAGTATTTT.

The chain links TRBV7-2 to TRBJ2-3, with unresolved D. V lost 1 base and J lost 0, with 2 bases in between. The CDR3 extends over 13 amino acids. The germline CDR1 and CDR2 sequences are SGHTA and FQGNSA. The CDR3, as DNA: TGTGCCAGCAGCTTAGATAGCACAGATACGCAGTATTTT. This translates into CASSLDSTDTQYF.

This chain joins TRBV3-1 (or the pseudogene TRBV3-2) and TRBJ2-5, with no clear D. Germline lookup yields CDR1 LGHDT and CDR2 YNNKEL (reference sequence). The V gene lost 5 bases and the J gene lost 2 bases, with 3 bases spanning the gap. The CDR3 is 11 residues long. CDR3 region: CASSAQETQYF. The CDR3 DNA follows: TGTGCCAGCAGCGCACAAGAGACCCAGTACTTC.